The 17 T cell receptor beta chains presented below share a single source sample, sequenced in a study of OX40 agonist ivuxolimab in advanced cancers. The repertoire was sequenced with immunoSEQ multiplex PCR; TCRdb's copy has only in-frame clones and lacks some. The sample records about 94,000 clones, around 87% being singletons. The material was CD4+ or CD8+ T cells sorted from blood, obtained in a trial of the OX40 agonist ivuxolimab. These receptors were collected from an adult with an advanced solid tumor such as melanoma, head and neck, liver or kidney cancer.

This clone was observed once. The chain links TRBV2 to TRBJ1-2; perhaps TRBD1 as D (5 bases). The V gene's germline CDR1 is SNHLY and CDR2 FYNNEI. V dropped 5 bases and J dropped 2 bases, with 9 bases sitting between them. The length of the CDR3 is 13 residues. The CDR3 region has the DNA TGTGCCAGCAGTTTGGGACCGAACTATGGCTACACCTTC. Amino acid sequence: CASSLGPNYGYTF.

The CDR3 region has the DNA TGTGCCAGCAGCTTGGTTTCGGTGGTTTCGACCCAGTACTTC. Its protein is CASSLVSVVSTQYF. V gene TRBV5-6 combines with J gene TRBJ2-5; D not certain. The CDR3 has 14 amino acids. Germline V gene data show CDR1 as SGHDT and CDR2 as YYEEEE. V was clipped by 0 bases and J by 7 bases, with 13 bases between them.

V is TRBV5-1 and J is TRBJ2-3; perhaps TRBD1 as D (5 bases). The V and J ends lost 0 bases and 10 bases respectively, with 15 bases between them. The CDR3 contains 14 residues. Germline CDR1 and CDR2: SGHRS and YFSETQ. The CDR3 sequence: CASSLAQGRESQYF. Here the CDR3 DNA reads TGCGCCAGCAGCTTGGCGCAGGGCAGGGAATCGCAGTATTTT.

The chain carries TRBV5-1 and TRBJ2-5; TRBD2 matches 12 bases. The CDR3 has 16 amino acids. Per the germline V gene, CDR1 is SGHRS and CDR2 is YFSETQ. After removal of 0 bases from V and 5 bases from J, the junction contained 5 bases not matched to a gene. For the CDR3, the DNA is TGCGCCAGCAGCTTGGGACTAGCGGGGGAGTACGAGACCCAGTACTTC. It codes for CASSLGLAGEYETQYF. The full variable domain, with the rest looked up from reference TRBV5-1 and TRBJ2-5, is KAGVTQTPRYLIKTRGQQVTLSCSPISGHRSVSWYQQTPGQGLQFLFEYFSETQRNKGNFPGRFSGRQFSNSRSEMNVSTLELGDSALYLCASSLGLAGEYETQYFGPGTRLLVL.

V is TRBV19 and J is TRBJ1-3; D is undetermined. The CDR3 runs 17 residues. Trimming cost V 3 bases and J 0 bases, with 15 bases left between them. Germline assignment: CDR1 LNHDA and CDR2 SQIVND (reference sequence). The CDR3 region is CASSMRAGGLSGNTIYF. The CDR3 coding sequence is TGTGCCAGTAGTATGCGGGCCGGAGGGCTCTCTGGAAACACCATATATTTT.

V is TRBV11-3 and J is TRBJ1-1; TRBD1 might be the D (6 bases). The germline gives CDR1 SGHNT, CDR2 YENEEA. Trimming took off 2 bases at V and 1 base at J, with 11 bases between the two ends. The CDR3 consists of 15 residues. CDR3 in DNA: TGTGCCAGCAGCTTACAGGGGACTCAGAACACTGAAGCTTTCTTT. Its translation: CASSLQGTQNTEAFF.

The chain couples TRBV18 to TRBJ2-5; no firm D call. The V end was cut by 2 bases, the J end by 4 bases, with 11 bases between. The CDR3 is made up of 14 amino acids. The germline V gene encodes CDR1 KGHSH and CDR2 LQKENI. The CDR3 nucleotides are TGTGCCAGCTCACCAGGGTCCGGCAGAGAGACCCAGTACTTC. Amino acids: CASSPGSGRETQYF.

This chain uses TRBV6-5 with TRBJ1-1; D perhaps matches TRBD1 (5 bases). The CDR3 covers 15 residues. Between the trimmed V and J ends, which lost 2 bases and 5 bases, there was a span of 15 bases. Germline V gene data show CDR1 as MNHEY and CDR2 as SVGAGI. The CDR3, as DNA: TGTGCCAGCAGTTACGGACTGGGAGGGGATACTGAAGCTTTCTTT. This translates into CASSYGLGGDTEAFF.

V and J are TRBV12-5 and TRBJ1-1; the D is unclear. The CDR3 has 16 residues. Trimming removed 6 bases from V and 1 base from J, with 18 bases in between. Germline lookup yields CDR1 LGHNT and CDR2 FRNRAP. In DNA, the CDR3 is TGTGCTAGTGGATACGGACCGCTTACTAAGAACACTGAAGCTTTCTTT. Its translation is CASGYGPLTKNTEAFF.

The chain carries TRBV29-1 and TRBJ2-2; 7 positions agree with TRBD2. Germline assignment: CDR1 SQVTM and CDR2 ANQGSEA. The V segment lost 1 base and the J segment 4 bases; nucleotides outside the gene matches: 0. There are 13 residues in the CDR3. The CDR3 protein is CSVEGTSTGELFF. The CDR3 nucleotides read TGCAGCGTTGAAGGGACTAGCACCGGGGAGCTGTTTTTT.

The chain joins TRBV19 to TRBJ2-5; perhaps TRBD2 as D (5 bases). The V and J ends lost 0 bases and 2 bases respectively, with 13 bases between them. The CDR3 totals 16 residues. Germline V gene lookup returns CDR1 LNHDA and CDR2 SQIVND (reference sequence). The chain's CDR3 is CASSIEGLAPQETQYF. CDR3 sequence (DNA): TGTGCCAGTAGTATAGAAGGGCTAGCCCCGCAAGAGACCCAGTACTTC.

The V and J genes are TRBV4-2 and TRBJ2-2; 10 bases align to TRBD2. There are 17 residues in the CDR3. Germline CDR1 reads LGHNA; CDR2 reads YNFKEQ. With 6 bases clipped from V and 2 bases from J, the junction kept 9 bases outside the gene matches. CDR3 in DNA: TGTGCCAGCAGTAGGGCTAGCGGGGGCCGCAACACCGGGGAGCTGTTTTTT. Encoded protein: CASSRASGGRNTGELFF.

V gene TRBV5-4 combines with J gene TRBJ2-3; D possibly corresponds to TRBD1 (6 bases). The CDR3 runs 16 residues. Germline V gives CDR1 SGHNT, CDR2 YYREEE (reference sequence). V was shortened by 0 bases and J by 2 bases, with 13 bases between the two germline ends. The CDR3 DNA is TGTGCCAGCAGCTTGGTTGGGGGCCTAGACACAGATACGCAGTATTTT. It encodes CASSLVGGLDTDTQYF.

The rearrangement links TRBV7-2 to TRBJ2-5; D remains ambiguous. The length of the CDR3 is 14 residues. The germline CDR1 and CDR2 sequences are SGHTA and FQGNSA. Trimming shortened V by 1 base and J by 5 bases, and 11 bases separated the two germline ends. The CDR3 DNA sequence: TGTGCCAGCAGCTTAGGGTGGGCGTTTGAGACCCAGTACTTC. It translates to CASSLGWAFETQYF.

The chain has TRBV6-5 and TRBJ1-2; tentative D call: TRBD1 (5 bases). Germline CDR1 MNHEY, CDR2 SVGAGI. V shed 10 bases and J shed 8 bases, with 20 bases lying between them. This CDR3 is 13 amino acids long. Written as DNA, the CDR3 is TGTGCCACGAGGGGTGTGGGGAATGGCGGCTACACCTTC. This sequence encodes CATRGVGNGGYTF.

The genes are TRBV7-8 and TRBJ1-1; D is undetermined. Trimming cost V 5 bases and J 2 bases, with 9 bases left between them. Germline-derived CDR1 and CDR2 are SGHVS and FQNEAQ. The CDR3 is made up of 13 amino acids. CDR3 residues: CASSPVRNTEAFF. DNA of the CDR3: TGTGCCAGCAGCCCCGTTCGAAACACTGAAGCTTTCTTT.

The chain recombines TRBV13 with TRBJ2-7; D assignment may be TRBD1 or TRBD2 (5 bases each). CDR3 length equals 15 residues. Trimming stripped 3 bases from V and 0 bases from J, with 12 bases between. Germline-derived CDR1 and CDR2 are PRHDT and FYEKMQ (reference sequence). The CDR3 DNA is TGTGCCAGCAGCTTGGGGACCGCGAGCTCCTACGAGCAGTACTTC. It encodes CASSLGTASSYEQYF.